This TCR beta chain was observed in a study of cytomegalovirus exposure and HLA in healthy donors. Study-wide background: The Caucasian-associated ancestry cluster contained 81% of the 398 genotyped donors.

Study-wide points: Prediction of most subjects' HLA-A and HLA-B alleles by TCR beta sequences was reportedly accurate. Altogether, some 170 TCR beta chains were recorded as cytomegalovirus-associated.

Germline V gene sequence: CDR1 SEHNR, CDR2 FQNEAQ (reference sequence). Trimming cost V 5 bases and J 10 bases; bases outside gene matches: 7. The CDR3 runs to 13 residues. Both 60 Vbeta primers and 13 Jbeta primers went into the PCR. Generated by immunoSEQ multiplex PCR, the TCRdb table keeps only in-frame clones and is missing some. Of 160,000 or so clones listed, about 72% are singletons. On this clone itself: No antigen is known for it.

The TCR comes from a human donor in good health. This chain uses TRBV7-9 with TRBJ2-5; 10 bases map to TRBD1. The sample taken for sequencing was PBMCs. CDR3: CASSRPGQGIQYF. The CDR3 DNA is TGTGCCAGCAGCCGCCCGGGACAGGGGATCCAGTACTTC.